The 22 T cell receptor beta chains given below trace back to one sample, sequenced in a study of shared clonotypes between healthy human individuals. TCRdb's table, derived via immunoSEQ multiplex PCR, lists solely in-frame clones and lacks some. The sample contains roughly 1 million clones, approximately 70% of which appear only once. The sample comprised memory CD4+ T cells sorted from blood. Subset meaning: CD45RA-negative fraction. Receptors originate from a man aged 18 to 29 in good health.

The V and J genes are TRBV7-2 and TRBJ2-3; perhaps TRBD2 as D (6 bases). CDR3 length equals 15 residues. V shed 6 bases and J shed 2 bases, with 15 bases lying between them. Per germline, CDR1 SGHTA and CDR2 FQGNSA. The CDR3 is CASSLWGVPTDTQYF. In DNA form, the CDR3 reads TGTGCCAGCAGTCTTTGGGGGGTCCCCACAGATACGCAGTATTTT. Drawing the rest from reference TRBV7-2 and TRBJ2-3, the complete variable domain is GAGVSQSPSNKVTEKGKDVELRCDPISGHTALYWYRQSLGQGLEFLIYFQGNSAPDKSGLPSDRFSAERTGGSVSTLTIQRTQQEDSAVYLCASSLWGVPTDTQYFGPGTRLTVL.

J is TRBJ2-3 and V is TRBV7-9, with a tentative D call TRBD2 (5 bases). The germline CDR1 and CDR2 sequences are SEHNR and FQNEAQ (reference sequence). The CDR3 extends over 15 amino acids. With 1 base removed from V and 4 bases from J, the gap between germline ends came to 12 bases. This CDR3 is CASSLGLGGSDTQYF. The CDR3 nucleotides are TGTGCCAGCAGCTTAGGTCTGGGCGGGTCAGATACGCAGTATTTT.

The rearrangement joins TRBV29-1 to TRBJ2-5; TRBD1 agrees at 10 bases. The CDR3 loop spans 13 amino acids. After removal of 4 bases from V and 2 bases from J, the junction contained 1 base not matched to a gene. Germline loops: CDR1 SQVTM, CDR2 ANQGSEA. Written as DNA, the CDR3 is TGCAGCGTTGGGACAGGGGGACAAGAGACCCAGTACTTC. Its translation is CSVGTGGQETQYF. The whole variable domain, remainder taken from reference TRBV29-1 and TRBJ2-5, is SAVISQKPSRDICQRGTSLTIQCQVDSQVTMMFWYRQQPGQSLTLIATANQGSEATYESGFVIDKFPISRPNLTFSTLTVSNMSPEDSSIYLCSVGTGGQETQYFGPGTRLLVL.

The chain is built from TRBV5-1 and TRBJ2-3; TRBD1 might be the D (6 bases). CDR1 is SGHRS, CDR2 YFSETQ, per germline. The CDR3 has 16 residues. V dropped 0 bases and J dropped 1 base, with 12 bases sitting between them. The CDR3 is CASSLGGLLRTDTQYF. The CDR3 nucleotides read TGCGCCAGCAGCTTGGGGGGGCTACTCCGCACAGATACGCAGTATTTT.

The genes are TRBV28 and TRBJ1-5; the match to TRBD1 covers 8 bases. Germline V CDR1 and CDR2: MDHEN, SYDVKM. The CDR3 has 15 residues. The V gene end was trimmed by 5 bases and the J gene end by 6 bases; junction bases not matched to a gene: 9. CDR3 DNA sequence: TGTGCCAGCAGTAGCGGACAGGGTAACCTTCAGCCCCAGCATTTT. It encodes CASSSGQGNLQPQHF.

This chain links TRBV7-2 with TRBJ2-1; D not certain. The ends were cut back, 10 bases at V and 12 bases at J, with 19 bases in the middle. The CDR3 is 12 residues long. Germline-derived CDR1 and CDR2 are SGHTA and FQGNSA. CDR3: CAIWRTAKGQFF. In DNA form, the CDR3 reads TGTGCCATATGGCGGACGGCAAAGGGGCAGTTCTTC.

The chain links TRBV18 to TRBJ1-4, with TRBD1 matching 7 bases. Germline-derived CDR1 and CDR2 are KGHSH and LQKENI. CDR3 size: 15 residues. V was pared by 2 bases and J by 8 bases, with 8 bases of the junction left unmatched. CDR3: CASSPNGQEWEKLFF. In DNA, the CDR3 is TGTGCCAGCTCACCAAATGGACAGGAGTGGGAAAAACTGTTTTTT.

The gene calls are TRBV9 and TRBJ1-2; D call uncertain. The CDR3 has 12 residues. Trimming left V 3 bases short and J 8 bases short, with 11 bases between. Looked up from germline, CDR1 is SGDLS and CDR2 is YYNGEE. CDR3 region: CASSEQLGGYTF. DNA for the CDR3: TGTGCCAGCAGCGAGCAATTGGGGGGCTACACCTTC. The variable domain in full, completed from reference TRBV9 and TRBJ1-2, reads DSGVTQTPKHLITATGQRVTLRCSPRSGDLSVYWYQQSLDQGLQFLIQYYNGEERAKGNILERFSAQQFPDLHSELNLSSLELGDSALYFCASSEQLGGYTFGSGTRLTVV.

The genes are TRBV6-1 and TRBJ2-4; tentative D call: TRBD2 (5 bases). The CDR3 covers 15 residues. The V end lost 7 bases, the J end lost 3 bases, and 16 bases lay between the germline ends. Germline V lookup: CDR1 MNHNS, CDR2 SASEGT. The CDR3 sequence is CASTLASRGKNIQYF. The CDR3 region has the DNA TGTGCCAGCACCTTAGCGTCTCGGGGCAAAAACATTCAGTACTTC.

The chain recombines TRBV11-3 with TRBJ2-1, with 9 bases aligning to TRBD2. Germline-derived CDR1 and CDR2 are SGHNT and YENEEA. The CDR3 loop spans 15 amino acids. The V gene end was trimmed by 7 bases and the J gene end by 2 bases; junction bases not matched to a gene: 6. The CDR3 sequence is CASTSGTSPYNEQFF. Here the CDR3 DNA reads TGTGCCAGCACCTCCGGGACTAGCCCCTACAATGAGCAGTTCTTC.

The genes are TRBV11-2 and TRBJ2-5; no clear D. Trimming removed 4 bases from V and 5 bases from J, with 8 bases in between. The CDR3 runs to 12 residues. Germline CDR1 is SGHAT and CDR2 is FQNNGV. As DNA, the CDR3 is TGTGCCAGCAGCTCCGTAGGTGAGACCCAGTACTTC. It is translated as CASSSVGETQYF.

The chain employs TRBV27 and TRBJ2-1, with a possible D match to TRBD1 (6 bases). The CDR3 is 20 amino acids. V lost 5 bases to trimming and J lost 2 bases, with 28 bases between them. Germline lookup yields CDR1 MNHEY and CDR2 SMNVEV (reference sequence). The CDR3 DNA reads TGTGCCAGCAGTCAGAAGAGGGGCCTACGTGGGGGCCCGACCTACAATGAGCAGTTCTTC. It codes for CASSQKRGLRGGPTYNEQFF.

The chain joins TRBV5-1 to TRBJ2-5; D unresolved. The CDR3 runs to 13 residues. Trimming cost V 3 bases and J 9 bases, with 15 bases left between them. Germline V CDR1 and CDR2: SGHRS, YFSETQ. The CDR3, as DNA: TGCGCCAGCAGCTCGGAGAGCGCCCTAGCCCAGTACTTC. Translating it yields CASSSESALAQYF.

This chain uses TRBV20-1 with TRBJ2-5; D not certain. The length of the CDR3 is 10 residues. The germline V gene has CDR1 DFQATT and CDR2 SNEGSKA (reference sequence). CDR3 in DNA: TGCAGCGTCATGGGGGAGACCCAGTACTTC. It encodes CSVMGETQYF.

In this sample, this clone turned up a few times. This chain links TRBV28 with TRBJ1-5; D call uncertain. Germline CDR1 reads MDHEN; CDR2 reads SYDVKM. The germline V and J ends were trimmed by 8 bases and 4 bases, with 9 bases remaining between them. The CDR3 has 12 residues. CDR3 DNA sequence: TGTGCCAGCGGGCAGATGAATCAGCCCCAGCATTTT. Translated, it gives CASGQMNQPQHF.

The CDR3 bases are TGTGCCATCAGTGAGTCGGTAGCGGGGCAGGCCGGGGAGCTGTTTTTT. Its protein is CAISESVAGQAGELFF. The chain combines TRBV10-3 with TRBJ2-2, with 8 bases lining up with TRBD2. The CDR3 spans 16 residues. The J segment lost 6 bases and the V segment lost 0 bases, leaving 6 bases of the junction unmatched. Germline V gene data show CDR1 as ENHRY and CDR2 as SYGVKD.

The CDR3, as DNA: TGCGCCAACGGGGTGGGTCGGAACACTGAAGCTTTCTTT. Translation gives CANGVGRNTEAFF. The rearrangement links TRBV23-1 to TRBJ1-1, with D unclear. TRBV23-1 is designated an ORF whose function remains uncertain. Trimming shortened V by 10 bases and J by 1 base, and 13 bases separated the two germline ends. CDR3 length: 13 amino acids.

This clone came up many times. V is TRBV4-1 and J is TRBJ2-2; D is tentatively TRBD1 or TRBD2 (6 bases each). CDR3 length: 18 residues. V gave up 0 bases and J gave up 0 bases, with 14 bases separating them. CDR1 is MGHRA, CDR2 YSYEKL, per germline. The CDR3 spells CASSQEPVGGPNTGELFF. CDR3 bases: TGCGCCAGCAGCCAAGAACCCGTGGGGGGCCCGAACACCGGGGAGCTGTTTTTT.

The V and J genes are TRBV11-2 and TRBJ2-3; D might be TRBD1 or TRBD2, each matching 5 bases. This CDR3 is built from 16 residues. Trimming took 5 bases from V and 0 from J, leaving 15 bases between them. Germline V gene sequence: CDR1 SGHAT, CDR2 FQNNGV. CDR3 DNA sequence: TGTGCCAGCAGCCCAGAGGGACCCCATAGCACAGATACGCAGTATTTT. It translates to CASSPEGPHSTDTQYF.

The chain recombines TRBV7-2 with TRBJ1-2; 9 bases match TRBD1. CDR1 SGHTA and CDR2 FQGNSA come from the germline V gene. This CDR3 comprises 13 residues. The V segment lost 10 bases and the J segment 2 bases; nucleotides outside the gene matches: 5. The CDR3 DNA reads as TGTGCCACCCCAACAGGGGGCAACTATGGCTACACCTTC. As protein: CATPTGGNYGYTF.

The CDR3 here is CASRTTSGSHDEQFF. CDR3 nucleotides: TGTGCCAGCAGAACGACTAGCGGGAGTCACGATGAGCAGTTCTTC. The chain couples TRBV6-6 to TRBJ2-1; TRBD2 aligns across 12 bases. From germline, CDR1 is MNHNY and CDR2 SVGAGI (reference sequence). The CDR3 has 15 amino acids. Trimming took 6 bases from V and 8 from J; bases not matched to a gene: 8.

The J gene is TRBJ2-3, the V gene TRBV6-5, with unresolved D. CDR1 is MNHEY and CDR2 is SVGAGI in the germline V gene. Between the trimmed V and J ends, which lost 3 bases and 2 bases, there was a span of 9 bases. The CDR3 runs to 14 residues. The CDR3 nucleotides are TGTGCCAGCAGTTATAGGCAGCCCACAGATACGCAGTATTTT. Protein product: CASSYRQPTDTQYF.